A single sample gave rise to the 23 T cell receptor beta chains below, sequenced in a study of blood T cell repertoires in COVID-19. The data were produced by immunoSEQ multiplex PCR, yet TCRdb's version contains in-frame clones alone and is incomplete. The sample has 150,000 to 200,000 clones; 65% to 90% are singletons. The sequenced material came from PBMCs or T cells enriched from blood (not recorded which). These receptor sequences come from a middle-aged man who had recovered from COVID-19.

The chain joins TRBV20-1 to TRBJ1-2; 7 nucleotides align to TRBD1. Germline V gives CDR1 DFQATT, CDR2 SNEGSKA (reference sequence). There are 14 residues in the CDR3. Germline trimming cut 6 bases from V and 3 bases from J; bases unmatched to any gene: 10. The CDR3 region is CSASTTGDDYGYTF. CDR3 sequence (DNA): TGCAGTGCCAGTACTACAGGGGACGACTATGGCTACACCTTC.

J is TRBJ1-5 and V is TRBV9, with TRBD1 identical over 9 bases. J gave up 4 bases and V 3 bases, and 2 bases lay outside the gene matches. This CDR3 contains 14 residues. Germline V gene sequence: CDR1 SGDLS, CDR2 YYNGEE. The CDR3 DNA is TGTGCCAGCAGCGAAGGGACAGGGAATCAGCCCCAGCATTTT. Translated, it gives CASSEGTGNQPQHF.

This rearrangement joins TRBV12-5 to TRBJ1-4; D unclear. The CDR3 contains 16 residues. The germline V and J ends were trimmed by 1 base and 0 bases, with 9 bases remaining between them. In germline, CDR1 is LGHNT, CDR2 FRNRAP. The CDR3 coding sequence is TGTGCTAGTGGTTTGGCCGCGGGAGCAACTAATGAAAAACTGTTTTTT. It is translated as CASGLAAGATNEKLFF.

The V and J genes are TRBV19 and TRBJ1-1; 8 bases map to TRBD1. Unmatched junction bases numbered 7, after V lost 5 bases and J lost 2 bases. Germline V CDR1 and CDR2: LNHDA, SQIVND (reference sequence). The CDR3 is made up of 15 amino acids. CDR3 DNA: TGTGCCAGTAGTGCCTCACAGGGGGTTAACACTGAAGCTTTCTTT. Its translation is CASSASQGVNTEAFF.

This chain joins TRBV10-3 and TRBJ1-6, with 9 bases lining up with TRBD1. The CDR3 length is 12 residues. J was trimmed by 9 bases and V by 10 bases; bases with no gene match: 4. In germline, CDR1 is ENHRY, CDR2 SYGVKD. CDR3 in DNA: TGTGCCACCCGGGACAGGGCTTCACCCCTCCACTTT. Translation gives CATRDRASPLHF.

This chain uses TRBV4-3 with TRBJ2-1, with a possible D match to TRBD1 (5 bases). Germline lookup yields CDR1 LGHNA and CDR2 YSLEER. V was cut by 1 base and J by 0 bases, with 7 bases left in between. This CDR3 has 15 residues. CDR3: CASSQGTNSYNEQFF. CDR3 bases: TGCGCCAGCAGCCAAGGGACAAACTCCTACAATGAGCAGTTCTTC.

This rearrangement joins TRBV27 to TRBJ2-5; tentative D call: TRBD1 (6 bases). CDR1 is MNHEY and CDR2 is SMNVEV in the germline V gene (reference sequence). The CDR3 is 17 residues long. V was clipped by 0 bases and J by 2 bases, with 16 bases between them. CDR3 amino acids: CASSLSFGQSLQETQYF. The CDR3 DNA is TGTGCCAGCAGTTTATCGTTCGGACAGTCCTTACAAGAGACCCAGTACTTC.

This clone was detected only a few times. The rearrangement links TRBV7-9 to TRBJ1-1, with D uncertain. V was cut by 3 bases and J by 2 bases, with 7 bases left in between. Looked up from germline, CDR1 is SEHNR and CDR2 is FQNEAQ (reference sequence). The CDR3 contains 13 residues. The CDR3, as DNA: TGTGCCAGCAGCTTCGACTCTAACACTGAAGCTTTCTTT. It yields the protein CASSFDSNTEAFF. Full variable domain (rest looked up from reference TRBV7-9 and TRBJ1-1): DTGVSQNPRHKITKRGQNVTFRCDPISEHNRLYWYRQTLGQGPEFLTYFQNEAQLEKSRLLSDRFSAERPKGSFSTLEIQRTEQGDSAMYLCASSFDSNTEAFFGQGTRLTVV.

This sequence joins TRBV5-8 and TRBJ2-3; 12 bases agree with TRBD2. CDR1 and CDR2 from the germline V gene are SGHTS and YDEGEE. The V segment lost 4 bases and the J segment 1 base; nucleotides outside the gene matches: 10. The CDR3 totals 18 residues. The CDR3 region is CASSPLAGGNRGTDTQYF. CDR3 nucleotide sequence: TGTGCCAGCAGCCCTCTAGCGGGAGGGAATCGTGGCACAGATACGCAGTATTTT.

This clone was counted only a few times. The V call is TRBV28, the J call TRBJ1-5; possible D gene TRBD1, 5 bases. The length of the CDR3 is 15 residues. Germline V CDR1 and CDR2: MDHEN, SYDVKM. The V end lost 3 bases, the J end lost 5 bases, and 14 bases lay between the germline ends. The CDR3 bases are TGTGCCAGCAGTTTCGGCTCGGGGGGAGATCAGCCCCAGCATTTT. Its protein is CASSFGSGGDQPQHF. Using reference TRBV28 and TRBJ1-5 for the parts outside the CDR3, the full variable domain is DVKVTQSSRYLVKRTGEKVFLECVQDMDHENMFWYRQDPGLGLRLIYFSYDVKMKEKGDIPEGYSVSREKKERFSLILESASTNQTSMYLCASSFGSGGDQPQHFGDGTRLSIL.

V usage is TRBV11-2 and J usage is TRBJ2-7; 10 positions match TRBD2. Germline V gene sequence: CDR1 SGHAT, CDR2 FQNNGV. Trimming removed 0 bases from V and 5 bases from J; junction bases left unmatched: 4. The CDR3 sequence is 15 residues long. The CDR3 sequence is CASSLEMLAGDEQYF. CDR3 nucleotide sequence: TGTGCCAGCAGCTTAGAGATGCTAGCGGGAGACGAGCAGTACTTC. Looking up the rest from reference TRBV11-2 and TRBJ2-7 gives the full variable domain: EAGVAQSPRYKIIEKRQSVAFWCNPISGHATLYWYQQILGQGPKLLIQFQNNGVVDDSQLPKDRFSAERLKGVDSTLKIQPAKLEDSAVYLCASSLEMLAGDEQYFGPGTRLTVT.

The chain is built from TRBV7-9 and TRBJ1-4; D not certain. The V gene lost 1 base and the J gene lost 11 bases, with 11 bases spanning the gap. The CDR3 contains 13 residues. CDR1 is SEHNR and CDR2 is FQNEAQ in the germline V gene (reference sequence). Here the CDR3 DNA reads TGTGCCAGCAGCTTAGTTAACTCGCCCAAACTGTTTTTT. Amino acids: CASSLVNSPKLFF.

J is TRBJ2-2 and V is TRBV7-6, with D uncertain. V was cut by 0 bases and J by 7 bases, with 15 bases left in between. The CDR3 totals 16 residues. CDR1 is SGHVS and CDR2 is FNYEAQ in the germline V gene. In DNA form, the CDR3 reads TGTGCCAGCAGCTTAGCGCCGAATTTACTCGGCGGGGAGCTGTTTTTT. It specifies CASSLAPNLLGGELFF.

V gene TRBV9 combines with J gene TRBJ1-2, with 10 bases aligning to TRBD1. The germline V gene has CDR1 SGDLS and CDR2 YYNGEE. The CDR3 is 14 amino acids. With 4 bases clipped from V and 5 bases from J, the junction kept 5 bases outside the gene matches. CDR3 bases: TGTGCCAGCAGCTCCCGGACAGGGGGATATGGCTACACCTTC. This encodes CASSSRTGGYGYTF.

The rearrangement joins TRBV12-5 to TRBJ2-5; 10 bases align to TRBD1. This CDR3 region has 16 residues. J was trimmed by 3 bases and V by 1 base; bases with no gene match: 5. Germline loops: CDR1 LGHNT, CDR2 FRNRAP. The CDR3 nucleotides are TGTGCTAGTGGTTTGGGGACAGGGGGATCGGAAGAGACCCAGTACTTC. Protein product: CASGLGTGGSEETQYF.

This chain uses TRBV11-3 with TRBJ2-1, with TRBD2 as a possible D gene (5 bases). Germline CDR1 is SGHNT and CDR2 is YENEEA. This CDR3 region has 12 residues. V lost 8 bases, J lost 9 bases, and 14 bases lay in between. The chain's CDR3 is CASGLDEGEQFF. In DNA form, the CDR3 reads TGTGCCAGCGGTCTAGATGAGGGTGAGCAGTTCTTC.

The rearrangement joins TRBV7-9 to TRBJ2-3; maybe TRBD2 (7 bases). Germline V gene data show CDR1 as SEHNR and CDR2 as FQNEAQ (reference sequence). V was pared by 0 bases and J by 3 bases, with 16 bases between. This CDR3 spans 17 amino acids. DNA of the CDR3: TGTGCCAGCAGCTTAGCGCGCGGGGGCCGGGAGACAGATACGCAGTATTTT. This translates into CASSLARGGRETDTQYF.

CDR3 sequence (DNA): TGTGCCAGCTTTATAGCAGGGGTATATGGCTACACCTTC. Protein product: CASFIAGVYGYTF. The rearrangement uses TRBV6-5 and TRBJ1-2, with D possibly matching TRBD1 (6 bases). Germline CDR1 and CDR2: MNHEY and SVGAGI. V was trimmed by 8 bases and J by 5 bases, leaving 15 bases between them. The CDR3 consists of 13 residues.

The chain is built from TRBV24-1 and TRBJ2-7; the D gene is possibly TRBD1 (5 bases). Trimming shortened V by 0 bases and J by 6 bases, and 8 bases separated the two germline ends. This CDR3 has 13 amino acids. The germline gives CDR1 KGHDR, CDR2 SFDVKD. In DNA, the CDR3 is TGTGCCACCAGTGATTTGCAGACAGCCGAGCAGTACTTC. Its protein product is CATSDLQTAEQYF.

Comment on this clone: Different DNA sequences within this sample yield the same CDR3. This rearrangement joins TRBV6-1 to TRBJ1-1; D uncertain. CDR3 length equals 14 residues. Germline CDR1 and CDR2: MNHNS and SASEGT. V lost 1 base and J lost 1, with 7 bases in between. The CDR3 coding sequence is TGTGCCAGCAGTGAAGTACCGGGGAACACTGAAGCTTTCTTT. Its translation is CASSEVPGNTEAFF.

CDR3 amino acids: CAGSGNAGNTIYF. The CDR3 DNA is TGTGCGGGTTCGGGGAACGCTGGAAACACCATATATTTT. This rearrangement joins TRBV19 to TRBJ1-3; D not certain. Looked up from germline, CDR1 is LNHDA and CDR2 is SQIVND (reference sequence). The CDR3 consists of 13 residues.

In this sample, this clone turned up many times. The genes are TRBV9 and TRBJ1-3; 7 bases match TRBD1. Losses at the gene ends were 3 bases for V and 0 bases for J; bases not matched to a gene: 9. Germline CDR1 SGDLS, CDR2 YYNGEE. The CDR3 is 17 amino acids. The CDR3 loop reads CASSEGAGPVSGNTIYF. The CDR3 region has the DNA TGTGCCAGCAGCGAGGGGGCTGGACCCGTCTCTGGAAACACCATATATTTT.

The rearrangement uses TRBV24-1 and TRBJ2-3; 7 positions agree with TRBD1. CDR1 is KGHDR and CDR2 is SFDVKD in the germline V gene. CDR3 length: 12 amino acids. V shed 5 bases, J shed 10 bases, and the junction held 5 bases outside the gene matches. The CDR3 protein is CATSGPGGPQYF. In DNA form, the CDR3 reads TGTGCCACCAGTGGTCCAGGGGGTCCGCAGTATTTT.